This T cell receptor (beta chain) was sequenced in a study of shared clonotypes between healthy human individuals. The data were produced by immunoSEQ multiplex PCR, yet TCRdb's version contains in-frame clones alone and is incomplete. The data contain roughly 1.5 million clones, approximately 98% of them singletons. The CDR3 sequence is 15 residues long. From germline, CDR1 is MNHNS and CDR2 SASEGT. J gave up 0 bases and V 4 bases, and 3 bases lay outside the gene matches. The sequence was collected from a young man in good health. The chain employs TRBV6-1 and TRBJ2-7; 10 nucleotides line up with TRBD1. The source material was naive CD4+ T cells sorted from blood. Regarding subset: CD45RA+ positively selected. The CDR3 reads CASSARDRGSYEQYF. CDR3 bases: TGTGCCAGCAGTGCCCGGGACAGGGGCTCCTACGAGCAGTACTTC.